This TCR beta chain was sequenced in a study of T cell responses to AZD1222 COVID-19 vaccine. Trimming removed 5 bases at V and 12 bases at J, with 14 bases between. CDR3 length: 12 residues. Germline V gives CDR1 SNHLY, CDR2 FYNNEI. TCRdb keeps only in-frame clones here, not all; method: immunoSEQ multiplex PCR. The sample carries about 190,000 clones, approximately 91% recorded once. Sequences were derived from peripheral blood, sampled on day 0 of AZD1222 vaccination. The rearrangement joins TRBV2 to TRBJ2-1, with a weak D call TRBD1 (5 bases). The clonotype was recovered from an adult in good health. CDR3: CASSLSRVPQFF. The CDR3 region has the DNA TGTGCCAGCAGTCTAAGCAGGGTACCGCAGTTCTTC. Complete variable domain (other parts from reference TRBV2 and TRBJ2-1): EPEVTQTPSHQVTQMGQEVILRCVPISNHLYFYWYRQILGQKVEFLVSFYNNEISEKSEIFDDQFSVERPDGSNFTLKIRSTKLEDSAMYFCASSLSRVPQFFGPGTRLTVL.